The clone carrying this T cell receptor beta chain has a single count. The sample is drawn from a study of blood T cell repertoires in COVID-19. Study-wide context: Material from acute and convalescent COVID-19 was sourced from the United States, Italy and Spain. PBMCs, B-cell-depleted T cells, or T cells were the source of the cDNA or gDNA that made up the material.

After removal of 4 bases from V and 8 bases from J, the junction contained 4 bases not matched to a gene. The germline CDR1 and CDR2 sequences are MNHEY and SVGAGI. The CDR3 length is 12 residues. Original handling: Reference gene primer amplification gave nucleated cell count estimates. Method: immunoSEQ multiplex PCR; TCRdb's copy keeps in-frame clones and lacks some. V and J calls and clone size are those listed in that table; D and trimming were worked out from the DNA. The sample holds 150,000 to 200,000 clones, over 85% seen once. Patients of the Seattle cohort, enrolled during active infection, were followed longitudinally.

V and J are TRBV6-5 and TRBJ1-1, with TRBD1 identical over 7 bases. Sequenced: peripheral blood. The origin of this receptor is a woman between 55 and 75 years old with COVID-19, enrolled during active disease. This CDR3 reads CASSSTGSEAFF. The CDR3 bases are TGTGCCAGCAGTTCGACAGGGTCGGAAGCTTTCTTT.